A selection of T cell receptor beta chains follows, all from one sample in a study of identical twins. TCRdb called the 5' RACE reads again in MiXCR, with one record for every CDR3 protein. Among roughly 250,000 distinct CDR3 sequences listed, around 15% were seen once. Specimen: memory (CD45RO+) T cells sorted from blood. The receptors were gathered from a woman younger than 30 in good health. CDR3s include the opening cysteine and the closing phenylalanine or tryptophan. D genes are given only for firm matches. Rows give clone size only sometimes, using once, few, many, or a class for an expanded clone.

few	TRBV7-9	-	TRBJ1-2	TGTGCCAGCAGCTTACATCACCTCCGCTATGGCTACACCTTC	CASSLHHLRYGYTF
-	TRBV5-4	TRBD1	TRBJ1-6	TGTGCCAGCAGCGTGGACAGGGATAATTCACCCCTCCACTTT	CASSVDRDNSPLHF
few	TRBV30	-	TRBJ2-3	TGTGCCTGGAGTGTTAACTATTTAACGCAGTATTTT	CAWSVNYLTQYF
-	TRBV18	-	TRBJ2-7	TGTGCCAGCTCACCGGCCAGGGCCGAGCAGTACTTC	CASSPARAEQYF
many	TRBV3-1	-	TRBJ1-1	TGTGCCAGCAGCCATGGGGGTAGGGGTGCTGAAGCTTTCTTT	CASSHGGRGAEAFF
few	TRBV2	-	TRBJ2-6	TGTGCCAGCAGTCCAGGGAGCCACTCTGGGGCCAACGTCCTGACTTTC	CASSPGSHSGANVLTF
few	TRBV6-1	TRBD2	TRBJ2-1	TGTGCCAGCGCGCGGGAGGGCCGTATGAATGAGCAGTTCTTC	CASAREGRMNEQFF
few	TRBV20-1	-	TRBJ2-4	TGCAGTGCTAGGGGGGCTGGGGGGAACATTCAGTACTTC	CSARGAGGNIQYF
-	TRBV6-2/TRBV6-3	-	TRBJ1-5	TGTGCCAGCAGCCCTCTATCGGGTGGGTTGGGCAATCAGCCCCAGCATTTT	CASSPLSGGLGNQPQHF
-	TRBV7-6	TRBD2	TRBJ2-3	TGTGCCAGCAGCTTAGATATTAGCGGGGGAGCTGATACGCAGTATTTT	CASSLDISGGADTQYF
-	TRBV30	-	TRBJ2-3	TGTGCCTGGACCTTTGGGGGCACAGATACGCAGTATTTT	CAWTFGGTDTQYF
-	TRBV20-1	-	TRBJ2-1	TGCAGTGCTCGTCTCCCAGGGGAGCAGTTCTTC	CSARLPGEQFF
few	TRBV20-1	-	TRBJ2-1	TGCAGTGTTCCTTTACGAAGGGACTCAGACGGTGAGCAGTTCTTC	CSVPLRRDSDGEQFF
-	TRBV12-3/TRBV12-4	TRBD2	TRBJ2-7	TGTGCCAGCAGTCTTCTAGCGGGGGGGGTCTACGAGCAGTACTTC	CASSLLAGGVYEQYF
-	TRBV20-1	-	TRBJ1-1	TGCAGTGCTAGAGAGGGGGGCAGGAGTGGCACTGAAGCTTTCTTT	CSAREGGRSGTEAFF
-	TRBV12-3/TRBV12-4	-	TRBJ2-2	TGTGCCAGCATCCAGAATTTCAACACCGGGGAGCTGTTTTTT	CASIQNFNTGELFF
few	TRBV29-1	-	TRBJ2-1	TGCAGCGCCATGCAAAATGAGCAGTTCTTC	CSAMQNEQFF
-	TRBV11-3	TRBD2	TRBJ2-1	TGTGCCAGCAGCTCGGGACAGACTAGCGGGGGCTACAATGAGCAGTTCTTC	CASSSGQTSGGYNEQFF
-	TRBV5-5	TRBD2	TRBJ2-7	TGTGCCAGCAGCTTGGATGTGGCGGGGGGCTCCCACGAGCAGTACTTC	CASSLDVAGGSHEQYF
-	TRBV5-1	TRBD1	TRBJ2-5	TGCGCCAGCAGCCCGACAGGGGGCCAGACCCAGTACTTC	CASSPTGGQTQYF
few	TRBV10-3	-	TRBJ2-7	TGTGCCATCAGTGAATTCTCCTACGAGCAGTACTTC	CAISEFSYEQYF
many	TRBV4-3	TRBD1	TRBJ1-3	TGCGCCAGCAGCCAAGAAGTACGGACAGGAGGGGGAAACACCATATATTTT	CASSQEVRTGGGNTIYF
few	TRBV20-1	-	TRBJ2-1	TGCAGTTCCGATACGGGCTCAGGCCTCAATGAGCAGTTCTTC	CSSDTGSGLNEQFF
-	TRBV5-1	-	TRBJ1-1	TGCGCCAGCAGTTACCGGGACGACACTGAAGCTTTCTTT	CASSYRDDTEAFF
-	TRBV20-1	TRBD1	TRBJ2-2	TGCAGTGCCCGCCGACAGGGGAACAGCGGGGAGCTGTTTTTT	CSARRQGNSGELFF
-	TRBV3-1	-	TRBJ2-5	TGTGCCAGCAGCCAAGTTCACGAGACCCAGTACTTC	CASSQVHETQYF
many	TRBV6-1	-	TRBJ1-1	TGTGCCAGCAGCTTTTCACAGGAAACTGAAGCTTTCTTT	CASSFSQETEAFF
many	TRBV29-1	TRBD1	TRBJ2-1	TGCAGCGTTGTGGGGGACAGGGGGCGCGACCATGAGCAGTTCTTC	CSVVGDRGRDHEQFF
-	TRBV12-3/TRBV12-4	-	TRBJ1-3	TGTGCCAGCAGTTTGAAGGGGGGTGGAAACACCATATATTTT	CASSLKGGGNTIYF
few	TRBV7-6	-	TRBJ2-1	TGTGCCAGCAGCTTCCGGACCCTTAACCCCATAGAGCAGTTCTTC	CASSFRTLNPIEQFF
many	TRBV4-2	TRBD2	TRBJ2-5	TGTGCCAGCAGCTACCTTTCTAGCGGGGGGCAGAAAGAGACCCAGTACTTC	CASSYLSSGGQKETQYF
few	TRBV5-6	-	TRBJ2-4	TGTGCCAGCAGCTTCGGGGTAGCCAAAAACATTCAGTACTTC	CASSFGVAKNIQYF
many	TRBV4-3	-	TRBJ1-1	TGCGCCAGCAGCCAAGACTTGAGGGCCGGGTTCACTGAAGCTTTCTTT	CASSQDLRAGFTEAFF
-	TRBV5-1	TRBD1	TRBJ1-5	TGCGCCAGCAGCTCCGGGACAGGGGGCGATCAGCCCCAGCATTTT	CASSSGTGGDQPQHF
few	TRBV6-1	TRBD1	TRBJ2-7	TGTGCCAGCAGACCCACAGGGGGCGAATTCTACGAGCAGTACTTC	CASRPTGGEFYEQYF
many	TRBV4-3	TRBD2	TRBJ2-3	TGCGCCAGCAGCCCAAGGGCGGGAGGGGCAGATACGCAGTATTTT	CASSPRAGGADTQYF
few	TRBV18	TRBD2	TRBJ2-2	TGTGCCAGCTCACCACGGCAGACTAGCGGGGAGAACACCGGGGAGCTGTTTTTT	CASSPRQTSGENTGELFF
few	TRBV7-3	TRBD1	TRBJ1-1	TGTGCCAGCAGCTTAATAGACAGGGCTGAAGCTTTCTTT	CASSLIDRAEAFF
few	TRBV9	-	TRBJ2-5	TGTGCCAGCAGCGTAGAAGGATACCAAGAGACCCAGTACTTC	CASSVEGYQETQYF
few	TRBV20-1	TRBD2	TRBJ2-1	TGCAGTGCTAGCCCAGCGGGAGGGCCGCACAATGAGCAGTTCTTC	CSASPAGGPHNEQFF
many	TRBV5-1	-	TRBJ1-2	TGCGCCAGCAGCTTAGACCTTGGGGGCTACACCTTC	CASSLDLGGYTF
few	TRBV20-1	TRBD2	TRBJ2-5	TGCAGTGCTAGAGACGGCGGGAGGGCCGGGGAGACCCAGTACTTC	CSARDGGRAGETQYF
few	TRBV15	-	TRBJ2-7	TGTGCCACCAGCTCCCGACCCAACTACGAGCAGTACTTC	CATSSRPNYEQYF
few	TRBV6-5	-	TRBJ2-1	TGTGCCAGCAGTTACGGGGGGCCCTCCTACAATGAGCAGTTCTTC	CASSYGGPSYNEQFF
-	TRBV6-1	TRBD1	TRBJ1-5	TGTGCCAGCAGTCCTGGACAGGGGGCTCATCAGCCCCAGCATTTT	CASSPGQGAHQPQHF
few	TRBV5-1	TRBD1	TRBJ1-4	TGCGCCAGCAGCTCAGGGGGCTTTTTTGAAAAACTGTTTTTT	CASSSGGFFEKLFF
few	TRBV12-3/TRBV12-4	-	TRBJ1-5	TGTGCCAGCAGTTTAAGGGACGGGAGCAATCAGCCCCAGCATTTT	CASSLRDGSNQPQHF
-	TRBV7-3	-	TRBJ1-6	TGTGCCAGCAGCTTAATGGGGGGTTCTAATTCACCCCTCCACTTT	CASSLMGGSNSPLHF
few	TRBV7-3	-	TRBJ1-6	TGTGCCAGCAGCTTACGGGGGAATGATTCACCCCTCCACTTT	CASSLRGNDSPLHF
-	TRBV6-5	-	TRBJ2-2	TGTGCCAGCAGTTACTCGTCCCCTATCACCGGGGAGCTGTTTTTT	CASSYSSPITGELFF
many	TRBV5-1	TRBD1	TRBJ2-7	TGCGCCAGCAGCTTTACAGGGGCGATGTACTACGAGCAGTACTTC	CASSFTGAMYYEQYF
few	TRBV20-1	TRBD2	TRBJ2-1	TGCAGTGCAACCCTAGCGGGAGTCCCCCTCTACAATGAGCAGTTCTTC	CSATLAGVPLYNEQFF
few	TRBV20-1	-	TRBJ1-5	TGCAGTGCTAGTGACGGACCATATAGCAATCAGCCCCAGCATTTT	CSASDGPYSNQPQHF
few	TRBV5-5	-	TRBJ2-3	TGTGCCAGCAGCTTGCAGGGGATAGGCACAGATACGCAGTATTTT	CASSLQGIGTDTQYF
many	TRBV7-2	TRBD1	TRBJ1-2	TGTGCCAGCAGCTTAGTACAGGGGTCCTATGGCTACACCTTC	CASSLVQGSYGYTF
-	TRBV20-1	-	TRBJ2-1	TGCAGTGCTACACACCGGGTCCGGAGCTCCTACAATGAGCAGTTCTTC	CSATHRVRSSYNEQFF
few	TRBV20-1	-	TRBJ2-7	TGCAGTGCTAGAGATCTAGGGGCAGGCCCCTACGAGCAGTACTTC	CSARDLGAGPYEQYF
-	TRBV4-3	TRBD2	TRBJ2-1	TGCGCCAGCAGCCAAGATTATACGGGAGGTTCGACCTACAATGAGCAGTTCTTC	CASSQDYTGGSTYNEQFF
few	TRBV3-1	TRBD2	TRBJ2-1	TGTGCCAGCAGCCTACACCCGCCGGGACTAGCGGGGGTTGAGCAGTTCTTC	CASSLHPPGLAGVEQFF
-	TRBV28	-	TRBJ2-1	TGTGCCAGCAGATCCGGGCTCAGGGATGAGCAGTTCTTC	CASRSGLRDEQFF